Presented here are 26 T cell receptor beta chains from one specimen sequenced in a study of neurological immune-mediated disorders. TCRdb independently ran MiXCR on the 5' RACE reads; one entry per CDR3 protein. Among roughly 60,000 distinct CDR3 sequences listed, around 3.6% were seen once. Material for sequencing was PBMCs. The receptors originated from a woman aged 25 to 39 with multiple sclerosis.

This clonotype was recorded many times. J is TRBJ2-1 and V is TRBV6-6; the D is unclear. The CDR3 extends over 12 amino acids. The germline V gene has CDR1 MNHNY and CDR2 SVGAGI (reference sequence). Deletions cut 5 bases from V and 6 bases from J, with 8 bases between. CDR3 amino acids: CASSASPNEQFF. The DNA of the CDR3 is TGTGCCAGCAGTGCCAGTCCCAATGAGCAGTTCTTC.

Many counts were recorded for this clonotype. The chain joins TRBV15 to TRBJ2-1, with D perhaps being TRBD1 or TRBD2 (5 bases each). The germline gives CDR1 LNHNV, CDR2 YYDKDF (reference sequence). The V and J ends lost 3 bases and 10 bases respectively, with 16 bases between them. CDR3 length equals 14 residues. The CDR3 is CATSRGDRNAEQFF. CDR3 nucleotides: TGTGCCACCAGCAGGGGGGATCGGAACGCCGAGCAGTTCTTC. The complete variable domain, with remaining parts taken from reference TRBV15 and TRBJ2-1, reads DAMVIQNPRYQVTQFGKPVTLSCSQTLNHNVMYWYQQKSSQAPKLLFHYYDKDFNNEADTPDNFQSRRPNTSFCFLDIRSPGLGDTAMYLCATSRGDRNAEQFFGPGTRLTVL.

This clonotype came up many times. V gene TRBV9 combines with J gene TRBJ2-1; 8 bases agree with TRBD2. V lost 1 base, J lost 3 bases, and 6 bases stayed unmatched. The CDR3 length is 16 residues. In germline, CDR1 is SGDLS, CDR2 YYNGEE. The CDR3 region has the DNA TGTGCCAGCAGCGTAATTTCGGGGGGGTACTACAATGAGCAGTTCTTC. The encoded protein is CASSVISGGYYNEQFF.

This clonotype was counted a few times. One base away lies a much larger clone, so this may be a sequencing read error. Since the CDR3 does not end with the conserved phenylalanine or tryptophan, this likely comes from a read error. The chain combines TRBV11-2 with TRBJ1-2; D call uncertain. This CDR3 region has 14 residues. Germline V CDR1 and CDR2: SGHAT, FQNNGV. V was trimmed by 0 bases and J by 5 bases, leaving 10 bases between them. This CDR3 is CASSLDRNGYGYTC. The CDR3, as DNA: TGTGCCAGCAGCTTAGATCGTAACGGGTATGGCTACACCTGC.

This clonotype has a count of ten or more. The V gene is TRBV6-5, the J gene TRBJ2-5; D is uncertain. Trimming cost V 2 bases and J 5 bases, with 3 bases left between them. In germline, CDR1 is MNHEY, CDR2 SVGAGI. This CDR3 contains 11 residues. The CDR3 region is CASSYAETQYF. CDR3 bases: TGTGCCAGCAGTTACGCCGAGACCCAGTACTTC.

This clonotype was seen ten or more times. This sequence joins TRBV3-1 and TRBJ2-7; TRBD2 agrees at 9 bases. CDR3 length equals 14 residues. The germline CDR1 and CDR2 sequences are LGHDT and YNNKEL (reference sequence). Trimming cost V 3 bases and J 5 bases; bases outside gene matches: 5. CDR3 sequence (DNA): TGTGCCAGCAGCCATCTAGCGGGGACTCACGAGCAGTACTTC. Translation: CASSHLAGTHEQYF.

The table lists this clonotype with many counts. The chain uses TRBV12-3 or TRBV12-4 and TRBJ2-1; D gene unclear. This CDR3 has 13 residues. V lost 3 bases and J 8 bases, leaving 11 bases between the germline ends. CDR3 sequence reads: CASSFRASDEQFF. The CDR3 DNA reads as TGTGCCAGCAGTTTCAGAGCAAGCGATGAGCAGTTCTTC.

This clonotype was recorded a few times. The chain has TRBV5-1 and TRBJ2-2, with 9 bases lining up with TRBD2. Losses at the gene ends were 2 bases for V and 6 bases for J; bases not matched to a gene: 5. Germline assignment: CDR1 SGHRS and CDR2 YFSETQ. This CDR3 has 15 residues. The CDR3 DNA reads as TGCGCCAGCAGCTTTGGACTAGCGCGGGCCGGGGAGCTGTTTTTT. Translating it yields CASSFGLARAGELFF.

As to this clonotype: A much more abundant neighbour one base away suggests this may be a read error. The rearrangement links TRBV28 to TRBJ2-2; D unresolved. The CDR3 length is 14 residues. From germline, CDR1 is MDHEN and CDR2 SYDVKM. V lost 3 bases, J lost 5 bases, and 10 bases lay in between. The CDR3 coding sequence is TGTGCCAGCAGTTTGGTCAAGGCGACCGGGGAGCTGTTTTTT. Protein product: CASSLVKATGELFF.

This clonotype was picked up many times. The gene calls are TRBV15 and TRBJ2-3; 10 bases match TRBD2. The CDR3 covers 16 residues. Germline V gene sequence: CDR1 LNHNV, CDR2 YYDKDF (reference sequence). V dropped 1 base and J dropped 2; count of bases not matched to a gene: 3. In DNA, the CDR3 is TGTGCCACCAGCAGAGGGACTAGCGGTCCCACAGATACGCAGTATTTT. Translated: CATSRGTSGPTDTQYF.

This clonotype appeared many times. V is TRBV12-3 or TRBV12-4 and J is TRBJ1-1, with unresolved D. Trimming took off 3 bases at V and 4 bases at J, with 12 bases between the two ends. This CDR3 is 14 amino acids long. The CDR3 nucleotides are TGTGCCAGCAGTTTTCGAGGGAGGGCCACTGAAGCTTTCTTT. Translating gives CASSFRGRATEAFF.

This clonotype was detected a few times. V gene TRBV14 combines with J gene TRBJ1-1; D remains ambiguous. The V and J ends lost 5 bases and 2 bases respectively, with 6 bases between them. Germline V gives CDR1 SGHDN, CDR2 FVKESK. The CDR3 covers 12 residues. Here the CDR3 reads CASSTLNTEAFF. CDR3 sequence (DNA): TGTGCCAGCAGCACGCTAAACACTGAAGCTTTCTTT.

This clonotype was seen many times. The gene calls are TRBV6-2 or TRBV6-3 and TRBJ1-1, with TRBD1 matching 7 bases. The CDR3 covers 13 residues. The V gene end was trimmed by 7 bases and the J gene end by 3 bases; junction bases not matched to a gene: 5. In germline, CDR1 is MNHEY, CDR2 SVGEGT. The CDR3 reads CASKQGQYTEAFF. CDR3 coding DNA: TGTGCCAGCAAACAGGGGCAGTACACTGAAGCTTTCTTT.

At least ten counts were recorded for this clonotype. The J gene is TRBJ1-1, the V gene TRBV5-1; unclear D gene. Germline loops: CDR1 SGHRS, CDR2 YFSETQ. Trimming cost V 7 bases and J 10 bases, with 17 bases left between them. The CDR3 has 12 residues. CDR3 in amino acids: CASSLGPGRAFF. CDR3 nucleotides: TGCGCCAGCTCACTTGGGCCCGGGAGAGCTTTCTTT.

This clonotype was counted only a few times. The CDR3 DNA follows: TGTGCCAGCAGCGTCAAACCGGGGAGCCCCCCCGGGGAGCTGTTTTTT. Translation: CASSVKPGSPPGELFF. The chain joins TRBV7-2 to TRBJ2-2; tentatively, D is TRBD2 (5 bases). The CDR3 loop spans 16 amino acids. Germline V gene lookup returns CDR1 SGHTA and CDR2 FQGNSA. V gave up 5 bases and J gave up 6 bases, with 19 bases separating them.

Ten or more counts support this clonotype. The gene calls are TRBV20-1 and TRBJ2-3; 8 bases align to TRBD1. Trimming at V came to 6 bases and at J to 3 bases, leaving 11 bases not matched to a gene. The CDR3 loop spans 15 amino acids. The germline gives CDR1 DFQATT, CDR2 SNEGSKA (reference sequence). The CDR3 nucleotides are TGCAGTGCGACCCGAGACAGGGGACGGACAGATACGCAGTATTTT. Protein: CSATRDRGRTDTQYF.

About this clonotype itself: One end of the junction does not line up with germline, which may come from a read error. This CDR3 reads CASSLDGRSSVF. The CDR3 DNA reads TGCGCCAGCAGCTTGGATGGTCGTAGCAGCGTCTTT. The chain employs TRBV5-1 and TRBJ1-1; D not certain. The length of the CDR3 is 12 residues. Germline CDR1 SGHRS, CDR2 YFSETQ.

The sample holds many counts of this clonotype. The chain has TRBV12-3 or TRBV12-4 and TRBJ1-5, with a possible D match to TRBD1 (6 bases). The CDR3 consists of 14 residues. Trimming stripped 8 bases from V and 9 bases from J, with 20 bases between. The CDR3 loop reads CASLEGGGHGPQHF. CDR3 DNA: TGTGCCAGCCTCGAGGGGGGCGGGCATGGGCCCCAGCATTTT.

There are many counts of this clonotype. J is TRBJ2-5 and V is TRBV5-1, with D perhaps TRBD1 (7 bases). The V gene lost 0 bases and the J gene lost 1 base, with 13 bases spanning the gap. The CDR3 contains 16 residues. The germline gives CDR1 SGHRS, CDR2 YFSETQ. The CDR3 DNA follows: TGCGCCAGCAGCTTGGAGGCAGGGGGGATCCAAGAGACCCAGTACTTC. This codes for CASSLEAGGIQETQYF. The whole variable domain, remainder taken from reference TRBV5-1 and TRBJ2-5, is KAGVTQTPRYLIKTRGQQVTLSCSPISGHRSVSWYQQTPGQGLQFLFEYFSETQRNKGNFPGRFSGRQFSNSRSEMNVSTLELGDSALYLCASSLEAGGIQETQYFGPGTRLLVL.

This chain uses TRBV6-6 with TRBJ1-1; no firm D call. The CDR3 sequence is 14 residues long. Trimming shortened V by 2 bases and J by 0 bases, and 7 bases separated the two germline ends. Germline loops: CDR1 MNHNY, CDR2 SVGAGI (reference sequence). CDR3 loop: CASSYGVMNTEAFF. The CDR3 DNA sequence: TGTGCCAGCAGTTACGGGGTCATGAACACTGAAGCTTTCTTT.

There are many counts of this clonotype. This chain connects TRBV29-1 to TRBJ2-3, with 8 bases lining up with TRBD2. The V gene's germline CDR1 is SQVTM and CDR2 ANQGSEA. V trimming: 2 bases; J trimming: 1 base; junction bases outside the gene matches: 5. The CDR3 extends over 15 amino acids. In DNA, the CDR3 is TGCAGCGTTGAACGGGCAGCGGGGGGCACAGATACGCAGTATTTT. Its protein is CSVERAAGGTDTQYF.

This clonotype came up many times. The chain joins TRBV18 to TRBJ1-1, with D possibly TRBD1 on 5 matching bases. The CDR3 length is 14 residues. V was trimmed by 3 bases and J by 1 base, leaving 9 bases between them. CDR1 is KGHSH, CDR2 LQKENI, per germline. The CDR3 is CASSPLDTNTEAFF. DNA for the CDR3: TGTGCCAGCTCACCCCTGGACACGAACACTGAAGCTTTCTTT.

This clonotype has at least ten counts. The rearrangement joins TRBV27 to TRBJ1-3; tentative D call: TRBD1 (6 bases). Trimming removed 5 bases at V and 4 bases at J, with 15 bases between. The CDR3 totals 15 residues. The germline V gene encodes CDR1 MNHEY and CDR2 SMNVEV (reference sequence). Here the CDR3 reads CASSATIGQGNTIYF. In DNA, the CDR3 is TGTGCCAGCAGTGCGACAATTGGACAGGGAAACACCATATATTTT.

The chain combines TRBV5-1 with TRBJ2-1, with unresolved D. The V gene lost 0 bases and the J gene lost 8 bases, with 12 bases spanning the gap. The CDR3 consists of 14 residues. Per germline, CDR1 SGHRS and CDR2 YFSETQ. The chain's CDR3 is CASSLGQALDEQFF. DNA of the CDR3: TGCGCCAGCAGCTTGGGCCAGGCCCTCGATGAGCAGTTCTTC.

This chain connects TRBV12-3 or TRBV12-4 to TRBJ2-7; the D gene is possibly TRBD2 (5 bases). The CDR3 sequence is 16 residues long. Trimming shortened V by 2 bases and J by 1 base, and 15 bases separated the two germline ends. CDR3 sequence: CASSLNSASVSYEQYF. Here the CDR3 DNA reads TGTGCCAGCAGTTTAAATAGCGCGAGTGTGTCCTACGAGCAGTACTTC.

The chain links TRBV29-1 to TRBJ2-7; no clear D. Germline V gene lookup returns CDR1 SQVTM and CDR2 ANQGSEA. The CDR3 runs to 12 residues. V gave up 7 bases and J gave up 3 bases, with 13 bases separating them. The CDR3 here is CSAMKQGYEQYF. The DNA of the CDR3 is TGCAGCGCGATGAAACAAGGCTACGAGCAGTACTTC.